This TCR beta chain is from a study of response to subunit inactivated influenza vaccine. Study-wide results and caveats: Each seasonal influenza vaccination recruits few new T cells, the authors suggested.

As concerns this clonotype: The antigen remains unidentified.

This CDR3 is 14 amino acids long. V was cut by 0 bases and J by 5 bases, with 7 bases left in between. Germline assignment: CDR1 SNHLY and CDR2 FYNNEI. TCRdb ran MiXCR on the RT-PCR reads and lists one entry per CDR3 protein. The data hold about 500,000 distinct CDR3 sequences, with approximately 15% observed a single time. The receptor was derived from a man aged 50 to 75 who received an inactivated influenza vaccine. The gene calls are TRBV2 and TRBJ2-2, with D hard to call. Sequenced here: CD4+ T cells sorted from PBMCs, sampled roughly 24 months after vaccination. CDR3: CASSEASYTGELFF. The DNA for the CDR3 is TGTGCCAGCAGTGAAGCTTCATATACCGGGGAGCTGTTTTTT.